This TCR beta chain was obtained from a study of CD8+CD57+ T cells in acquired aplastic anemia (dated by TCRdb to 2016 to 2019). Regarding the study in general: On average, sorted CD4+ and CD8+ cells yielded around 3.5 ug of extracted DNA, with a range of roughly 0.17 to 27.4 ug. CD8+CD57+ expansion was defined as a frequency above the mean frequency observed in healthy subjects.

There are 14 amino acids in the CDR3, from cysteine to phenylalanine inclusive. Only the CDR3 portion is preserved as DNA: 42 bases, with reading frame beginning at the first base. Trimming takes 8 bases from V and 8 bases from J, and the germline ends sit 16 bases apart. As encoded in the germline V gene, CDR1 is MGHDK while CDR2 is SYGVNS. Findings and caveats that apply to the study as a whole: Approximately 31 CD8+ CDR3 sequences were found in both patients and controls but appeared to be highly expressed in patients and within the immunodominant clones of the patients. Patients and healthy controls showed no significant difference in CD8+ Simpson's diversity (P=0.060).

Comments on this clonotype: Its antigen has not been determined. No clone much larger than this one lies a single base away; base qualities are absent.

TCR beta VDJ combination and CDR3 sequence profiling used genomic DNA as the template. An Illumina HiSeq 2000 was the platform used for TCR repertoire sequencing. The paper's data handling went like this. Repertoires were assessed using TRBV/TRBJ rearrangement plots, CDR3 size and DJ length profiles, and Simpson's diversity index. The most abundant DNA sequence in the deep sequencing data was defined as the immunodominant clone. CDR3 amino acid sequences were screened for sharing across subjects and were compared with published repertoires and the VDJdb database. Through fastp at Q25 and MiXCR, TCRdb rebuilt clones from the public reads, retaining in-frame beta chains. Each entry is one CDR3 protein sequence, shown with its most common DNA and genes. In this record, the V and J calls reflect TCRdb's handling and not the investigators' own analysis. Counted in this sample were 150,000 to 200,000 distinct CDR3 sequences; 48% of them appeared once. Of the sample, over 10% is held by the ten largest clones.

Patients chosen for sequencing had shown expansion of CD8+CD57+ cells by flow cytometry. Severe acquired aplastic anemia was diagnosed in all patients according to International Study of Aplastic Anemia and Agranulocytosis and Camitta criteria. No therapy had been received by the patients at the time of blood sampling. The study deep-sequenced TCR repertoires of sorted CD4+ and CD8+ blood T cells from severe aplastic anemia patients and healthy subjects. In the USA, patient enrollment took place under clinicaltrials.gov protocols 00001620, 01623167, 00001397, 00071045, 00081523 and 00961064. Ficoll-Paque density gradient centrifugation was used to isolate peripheral blood mononuclear cells. CD4+ and CD8+ T cells were sorted by FACS or magnetic beads before DNA extraction.

The V and J segments used are TRBV25-1 and TRBJ1-6; a tentative D match to TRBD1 spans 5 bases. The sequenced sample was sorted CD4+, CD8+, or CD8+CD57+ T cells (not recorded which) from PBMCs. The receptor's source is a human donor with aplastic anemia. Here the CDR3 is given as CASASAGRDSPLHF. At the DNA level, the sequence is TGTGCCAGCGCCTCGGCAGGGAGAGATTCACCCCTCCACTTT.